This T cell receptor (beta chain) emerged from a study of blood T cell repertoires in COVID-19. Measured with immunoSEQ multiplex PCR; TCRdb has only the in-frame clones, and not every one. The sample carries 160,000 or so clones, 84% recorded once. Participants' reported clinical history set cohort assignment. Trimming removed 1 base from V and 5 bases from J; junction bases left unmatched: 3. The CDR3 consists of 14 residues. Germline lookup yields CDR1 SGDLS and CDR2 YYNGEE. V usage is TRBV9 and J usage is TRBJ2-5, with 9 bases lining up with TRBD2. Sequencing was done on a sample of PBMCs or T cells enriched from blood (not recorded which). This receptor was obtained from a man aged 45 to 65 who had recovered from COVID-19. CDR3 amino acids: CASSVTSGRETQYF. The CDR3 nucleotides read TGTGCCAGCAGCGTAACTAGCGGGCGGGAGACCCAGTACTTC.